These T cell receptor beta chains were read from a single sample in a study of T-cell memory formation after mild COVID-19. TCRdb passed the 5' RACE reads through MiXCR, listing each CDR3 protein once. The sample has 560,000 or so distinct CDR3 sequences, around 16% seen once. Specimen: PBMCs or a T cell subset sorted from them (not recorded which). The receptor source for this set is an adult woman who had mild COVID-19 (a few samples of this study predate the infection). Cell type and time point are not known. Both conserved end residues are part of each CDR3. D genes are given only for firm matches. Size is omitted from some rows. Given values are once, few, many or a class for expanded clones.

abundance: NA; d_gene: NA; len: 14; j_gene: TRBJ2-5; v_gene: TRBV6-5; CDR3aa: CASQSYQYQETQYF; CDR3nt: TGTGCCAGCCAGTCCTACCAGTACCAAGAGACCCAGTACTTC
abundance: NA; d_gene: TRBD1; len: 16; j_gene: TRBJ1-6; v_gene: TRBV5-1; CDR3aa: CASSLAIGQGHSPLHF; CDR3nt: TGCGCCAGCAGCTTGGCCATCGGACAGGGACATTCACCCCTCCACTTT
abundance: few; d_gene: NA; len: 12; j_gene: TRBJ2-1; v_gene: TRBV5-1; CDR3aa: CASSFWGDEQFF; CDR3nt: TGCGCCAGCAGCTTTTGGGGAGATGAGCAGTTCTTC
abundance: few; d_gene: NA; len: 14; j_gene: TRBJ2-7; v_gene: TRBV5-5; CDR3aa: CASSSVGTHYEQYF; CDR3nt: TGTGCCAGCAGCTCGGTGGGCACCCACTACGAGCAGTACTTC
abundance: few; d_gene: NA; len: 14; j_gene: TRBJ2-5; v_gene: TRBV7-9; CDR3aa: CASSLSGRQETQYF; CDR3nt: TGTGCCAGCAGCTTATCGGGCAGACAAGAGACCCAGTACTTC
abundance: NA; d_gene: NA; len: 13; j_gene: TRBJ1-4; v_gene: TRBV4-2; CDR3aa: CASSQGGGRKLFF; CDR3nt: TGTGCCAGCAGCCAAGGGGGGGGGAGAAAACTGTTTTTT
abundance: NA; d_gene: TRBD1; len: 15; j_gene: TRBJ1-1; v_gene: TRBV20-1; CDR3aa: CSARIRDRGLREAFF; CDR3nt: TGCAGTGCGCGAATCCGGGACAGGGGGTTAAGAGAAGCTTTCTTT
abundance: NA; d_gene: TRBD1; len: 15; j_gene: TRBJ2-1; v_gene: TRBV18; CDR3aa: CASSDRGDSYNEQFF; CDR3nt: TGTGCCAGCTCAGACAGGGGCGATTCCTACAATGAGCAGTTCTTC
abundance: few; d_gene: TRBD2; len: 11; j_gene: TRBJ2-7; v_gene: TRBV30; CDR3aa: CAWGTSYEQYF; CDR3nt: TGTGCCTGGGGGACTAGTTACGAGCAGTACTTC
abundance: NA; d_gene: NA; len: 13; j_gene: TRBJ1-1; v_gene: TRBV6-1; CDR3aa: CASSLRPRDEAFF; CDR3nt: TGTGCCAGCAGCCTCAGGCCCCGGGATGAAGCTTTCTTT
abundance: NA; d_gene: NA; len: 14; j_gene: TRBJ2-7; v_gene: TRBV2; CDR3aa: CASNSGGLSYEQYF; CDR3nt: TGTGCCAGCAATAGCGGCGGCCTCTCCTACGAGCAGTACTTC
abundance: few; d_gene: NA; len: 16; j_gene: TRBJ2-3; v_gene: TRBV5-1; CDR3aa: CASSLAGGASTDTQYF; CDR3nt: TGCGCCAGCAGCTTGGCCGGCGGGGCTAGCACAGATACGCAGTATTTT
abundance: NA; d_gene: TRBD1; len: 15; j_gene: TRBJ1-4; v_gene: TRBV7-8; CDR3aa: CASSTRGTTNEKLFF; CDR3nt: TGTGCCAGCAGCACCAGGGGGACAACTAATGAAAAACTGTTTTTT
abundance: many; d_gene: NA; len: 12; j_gene: TRBJ1-1; v_gene: TRBV11-2; CDR3aa: CASSFDTGRAFF; CDR3nt: TGTGCCAGCAGCTTTGATACAGGGCGCGCTTTCTTT
abundance: few; d_gene: NA; len: 18; j_gene: TRBJ2-3; v_gene: TRBV2; CDR3aa: CASSRPGKGNPSTDTQYF; CDR3nt: TGTGCCAGCAGTCGACCAGGGAAAGGGAACCCTAGCACAGATACGCAGTATTTT
abundance: NA; d_gene: NA; len: 15; j_gene: TRBJ2-2; v_gene: TRBV4-1; CDR3aa: CASSPLGMNTGELFF; CDR3nt: TGCGCCAGCAGCCCCTTGGGTATGAACACCGGGGAGCTGTTTTTT
abundance: NA; d_gene: TRBD1; len: 11; j_gene: TRBJ2-7; v_gene: TRBV30; CDR3aa: CAWRTGHEQYF; CDR3nt: TGTGCCTGGAGGACAGGGCACGAGCAGTACTTC
abundance: NA; d_gene: NA; len: 13; j_gene: TRBJ1-3; v_gene: TRBV12-3/TRBV12-4; CDR3aa: CASSNSGGNTIYF; CDR3nt: TGTGCCAGCAGTAATAGTGGTGGAAACACCATATATTTT
abundance: NA; d_gene: TRBD1; len: 14; j_gene: TRBJ2-3; v_gene: TRBV20-1; CDR3aa: CSAKDRGITDTQYF; CDR3nt: TGCAGTGCCAAGGACAGGGGGATAACAGATACGCAGTATTTT
abundance: many; d_gene: NA; len: 11; j_gene: TRBJ2-1; v_gene: TRBV24-1; CDR3aa: CATSAQNEQFF; CDR3nt: TGTGCCACCAGTGCCCAAAATGAGCAGTTCTTC
abundance: many; d_gene: NA; len: 16; j_gene: TRBJ2-5; v_gene: TRBV4-1; CDR3aa: CASSQDGASSQETQYF; CDR3nt: TGCGCCAGCAGCCAAGATGGGGCTAGCTCCCAAGAGACCCAGTACTTC
abundance: NA; d_gene: NA; len: 14; j_gene: TRBJ2-5; v_gene: TRBV15; CDR3aa: CATSGGAVQETQYF; CDR3nt: TGTGCCACCAGCGGGGGGGCAGTCCAAGAGACCCAGTACTTC
abundance: few; d_gene: NA; len: 15; j_gene: TRBJ2-7; v_gene: TRBV18; CDR3aa: CASSPRPGHHYEQYF; CDR3nt: TGTGCCAGCTCACCTAGACCGGGACACCACTACGAGCAGTACTTC
abundance: few; d_gene: NA; len: 14; j_gene: TRBJ1-4; v_gene: TRBV5-4; CDR3aa: CASSLWQGGEKLFF; CDR3nt: TGTGCCAGCAGCTTGTGGCAGGGAGGGGAAAAACTGTTTTTT
abundance: few; d_gene: TRBD1; len: 14; j_gene: TRBJ2-7; v_gene: TRBV6-5; CDR3aa: CASSYRDSSYEQYF; CDR3nt: TGTGCCAGCAGTTACCGGGACAGCTCCTACGAGCAGTACTTC
abundance: NA; d_gene: TRBD1; len: 17; j_gene: TRBJ1-2; v_gene: TRBV7-2; CDR3aa: CASSRPRTGEWGYGYTF; CDR3nt: TGTGCCAGCAGCCGACCGCGGACAGGGGAATGGGGCTATGGCTACACCTTC
abundance: many; d_gene: NA; len: 16; j_gene: TRBJ1-2; v_gene: TRBV6-2/TRBV6-3; CDR3aa: CASSPRRTFEIYGYTF; CDR3nt: TGTGCCAGCAGTCCACGAAGGACCTTTGAAATCTATGGCTACACCTTC
abundance: few; d_gene: NA; len: 14; j_gene: TRBJ2-1; v_gene: TRBV29-1; CDR3aa: CSAVTWGAYNEQFF; CDR3nt: TGCAGCGCGGTCACCTGGGGGGCGTACAATGAGCAGTTCTTC
abundance: many; d_gene: TRBD2; len: 15; j_gene: TRBJ2-1; v_gene: TRBV5-1; CDR3aa: CASSLGLAGGGEQFF; CDR3nt: TGCGCCAGCAGCTTGGGGCTAGCGGGAGGAGGTGAGCAGTTCTTC
abundance: NA; d_gene: NA; len: 14; j_gene: TRBJ2-2; v_gene: TRBV30; CDR3aa: CAWSVLAATGELFF; CDR3nt: TGTGCCTGGAGTGTTCTCGCGGCCACCGGGGAGCTGTTTTTT
abundance: few; d_gene: NA; len: 16; j_gene: TRBJ1-1; v_gene: TRBV7-6; CDR3aa: CASSPSWGRGGTEAFF; CDR3nt: TGTGCCAGCAGTCCCTCGTGGGGACGGGGAGGGACTGAAGCTTTCTTT
abundance: few; d_gene: TRBD2; len: 17; j_gene: TRBJ2-1; v_gene: TRBV7-9; CDR3aa: CASSFAIGTSGPSGQFF; CDR3nt: TGTGCCAGCAGCTTCGCCATCGGGACTAGCGGCCCCTCTGGGCAGTTCTTC
abundance: NA; d_gene: TRBD1; len: 15; j_gene: TRBJ2-2; v_gene: TRBV12-3/TRBV12-4; CDR3aa: CASSSTDRVGGELFF; CDR3nt: TGTGCCAGCAGTTCAACTGACAGGGTTGGCGGGGAGCTGTTTTTT
abundance: few; d_gene: TRBD2; len: 17; j_gene: TRBJ2-3; v_gene: TRBV5-1; CDR3aa: CASSRPASGWTTDTQYF; CDR3nt: TGCGCCAGCAGCAGACCGGCTAGCGGGTGGACGACAGATACGCAGTATTTT
abundance: NA; d_gene: NA; len: 12; j_gene: TRBJ2-5; v_gene: TRBV6-6; CDR3aa: CASSSSWETQYF; CDR3nt: TGTGCCAGCAGTTCGTCCTGGGAGACCCAGTACTTC
abundance: few; d_gene: NA; len: 16; j_gene: TRBJ1-2; v_gene: TRBV5-5; CDR3aa: CASSLTPGAPAYGYTF; CDR3nt: TGTGCCAGCAGCCTCACCCCGGGAGCCCCGGCCTATGGCTACACCTTC
abundance: few; d_gene: NA; len: 16; j_gene: TRBJ2-5; v_gene: TRBV5-1; CDR3aa: CASSLVGSVGQETQYF; CDR3nt: TGCGCCAGCAGCTTGGTCGGTTCGGTAGGACAAGAGACCCAGTACTTC